This entry lists 21 T cell receptor beta chains sequenced from one sample in a study of regulatory T cells in long-lasting Graves disease. As for time point: newly diagnosed GD, antithyroid drugs for less than 3 months. The TCR library was made from RNA that had been extracted from PBMCs in TRIzol. TCR beta libraries were built with iRepertoire HTBI primers and Arm-PCR of CDR3 regions. TCRdb passed the multiplex PCR reads through MiXCR, listing each CDR3 protein once. This sample yields 400,000 to 500,000 distinct CDR3 sequences, of which roughly 17% are seen a single time; about 23% belongs to the top ten. This sample also appeared in a second study, on T cells in Graves' hyperthyroidism and ophthalmopathy.

The input for sequencing was peripheral blood mononuclear cells (PBMCs), taken at new diagnosis, from a patient treated with antithyroid drugs. These receptors came from a woman younger than 35 with Graves disease.

This clonotype was counted only a few times. This chain links TRBV7-2 with TRBJ2-7; a weak D match, TRBD2 (6 bases). Germline values: CDR1 SGHTA, CDR2 FQGNSA. Trimming took off 1 base at V and 7 bases at J, with 14 bases between the two ends. CDR3 length: 14 residues. The CDR3 here is CASSLGGVGREQYF. As DNA, the CDR3 is TGTGCCAGCAGCTTAGGGGGTGTAGGGAGGGAGCAGTACTTC.

This clonotype was detected many times. The genes are TRBV28 and TRBJ2-7; D perhaps matches TRBD1 (5 bases). Trimming removed 7 bases from V and 4 bases from J, with 11 bases in between. The germline V gene encodes CDR1 MDHEN and CDR2 SYDVKM. This CDR3 contains 12 residues. The CDR3 here is CASNPQGYEQYF. CDR3 bases: TGTGCCAGCAATCCCCAGGGATACGAGCAGTACTTC.

This clonotype was counted only a few times. The chain is built from TRBV5-1 and TRBJ1-1; TRBD1 matches 9 bases. The V gene's germline CDR1 is SGHRS and CDR2 YFSETQ. The trim removed 4 bases at V and 2 bases at J, leaving 6 bases unmatched. The CDR3 is 15 residues long. CDR3 residues: CASSPTGGRNTEAFF. In DNA form, the CDR3 reads TGCGCCAGCAGCCCCACAGGGGGCAGAAACACTGAAGCTTTCTTT.

This clonotype was observed a handful of times. The rearrangement uses TRBV6-2 or TRBV6-3 and TRBJ2-7; 8 bases are a match to TRBD2. Germline CDR1 is MNHEY and CDR2 is SVGEGT. CDR3 size: 14 residues. V shed 5 bases, J shed 3 bases, and the junction held 6 bases outside the gene matches. This chain's CDR3 is CASSEPGLDYEQYF. In nucleotides, the CDR3 is TGTGCCAGCAGTGAACCGGGACTAGACTACGAGCAGTACTTC.

This clonotype was recorded many times. The gene calls are TRBV7-9 and TRBJ1-1; perhaps TRBD1 as D (5 bases). With 5 bases removed from V and 1 base from J, the gap between germline ends came to 8 bases. CDR3 length: 13 amino acids. Germline CDR1 and CDR2: SEHNR and FQNEAQ (reference sequence). The CDR3 DNA is TGTGCCAGCAGCCAAGACAGGAACACTGAAGCTTTCTTT. It codes for CASSQDRNTEAFF.

The gene calls are TRBV20-1 and TRBJ1-4, with D perhaps TRBD1 (5 bases). The CDR3 length is 17 residues. V lost 0 bases to trimming and J lost 7 bases, with 21 bases between them. Per germline, CDR1 DFQATT and CDR2 SNEGSKA (reference sequence). The CDR3 DNA reads as TGCAGTGCTAGAGAATTCCCCTTGGGGGTTAACGGTGAAAAACTGTTTTTT. Amino acid sequence: CSAREFPLGVNGEKLFF.

This clonotype came up many times. This sequence joins TRBV7-8 and TRBJ2-1; perhaps TRBD2 as D (5 bases). Germline V gives CDR1 SGHVS, CDR2 FQNEAQ. The V end lost 1 base, the J end lost 12 bases, and 13 bases lay between the germline ends. CDR3 length: 13 amino acids. The CDR3 loop is CASSLEVGSGQFF. The CDR3 nucleotides read TGTGCCAGCAGCTTAGAGGTAGGGAGTGGGCAGTTCTTC.

The rearrangement uses TRBV25-1 and TRBJ2-7; TRBD1 matches 10 bases. This CDR3 is built from 17 residues. Trimming took 6 bases from V and 0 from J; bases not matched to a gene: 11. Germline lookup yields CDR1 MGHDK and CDR2 SYGVNS. CDR3 region: CASSVGGQGTSSYEQYF. Here the CDR3 DNA reads TGTGCCAGCAGCGTAGGGGGACAGGGGACTAGCTCCTACGAGCAGTACTTC.

There are many counts of this clonotype. CDR3 nucleotides: TGTGCCAGCAGTTTCGGGCTAGCGGGAATCTACGAGCAGTACTTC. Translating gives CASSFGLAGIYEQYF. This chain uses TRBV28 with TRBJ2-7, with 9 bases aligning to TRBD2. V shed 3 bases, J shed 3 bases, and the junction held 6 bases outside the gene matches. The V gene's germline CDR1 is MDHEN and CDR2 SYDVKM. The CDR3 runs 15 residues.

This clonotype has a count of ten or more. The V and J genes are TRBV28 and TRBJ1-1; perhaps TRBD1 as D (5 bases). CDR1 is MDHEN and CDR2 is SYDVKM in the germline V gene. Trimming took off 5 bases at V and 1 base at J, with 8 bases between the two ends. There are 13 residues in the CDR3. CDR3 nucleotides: TGTGCCAGCAGTGGGACGGAGAACACTGAAGCTTTCTTT. It specifies CASSGTENTEAFF.

Here the CDR3 reads CAWSVEASYEQYF. CDR3 nucleotides: TGTGCCTGGAGTGTGGAAGCAAGCTACGAGCAGTACTTC. The chain is built from TRBV30 and TRBJ2-7; D not certain. Trimming took off 0 bases at V and 3 bases at J, with 9 bases between the two ends. The germline V gene has CDR1 GTSNPN and CDR2 SVGIG (reference sequence). CDR3 length: 13 amino acids.

Many counts were recorded for this clonotype. The CDR3 region is CASSLQLANNEQFF. The CDR3 DNA reads as TGTGCCAGCAGCTTACAACTAGCCAACAATGAGCAGTTCTTC. This chain connects TRBV11-1 to TRBJ2-1, with D perhaps TRBD2 (6 bases). Germline V gene data show CDR1 as SGHAT and CDR2 as FQDESV (reference sequence). The CDR3 extends over 14 amino acids. Trimming took 2 bases from V and 5 from J, leaving 10 bases between them.

A few counts support this clonotype. V usage is TRBV6-2 or TRBV6-3 and J usage is TRBJ2-4; TRBD1 might be the D (6 bases). V lost 1 base and J lost 2, with 12 bases in between. Germline CDR1 and CDR2: MNHEY and SVGEGT. CDR3 length: 16 residues. Here the CDR3 reads CASSYWGRGSKNIQYF. The CDR3 DNA follows: TGTGCCAGCAGTTACTGGGGCAGGGGTTCCAAAAACATTCAGTACTTC.

The chain combines TRBV19 with TRBJ2-7; D gene uncertain. Trimming left V 10 bases short and J 7 bases short, with 29 bases between. The CDR3 loop spans 16 amino acids. Germline CDR1 LNHDA, CDR2 SQIVND (reference sequence). CDR3 nucleotide sequence: TGTGCCACTAACCCGACTGCGGAAAACTCCTACAATGAGCAGTACTTC. It translates to CATNPTAENSYNEQYF. Filled out from reference TRBV19 and TRBJ2-7, the complete variable domain reads DGGITQSPKYLFRKEGQNVTLSCEQNLNHDAMYWYRQDPGQGLRLIYYSQIVNDFQKGDIAEGYSVSREKKESFPLTVTSAQKNPTAFYLCATNPTAENSYNEQYFGPGTRLTVT.

Details on this clonotype: A clone one base away is much larger, so this may be a read error. The V and J genes are TRBV28 and TRBJ2-7; 14 bases match TRBD2. Per germline, CDR1 MDHEN and CDR2 SYDVKM. CDR3 size: 15 residues. The CDR3 DNA is TGTGCCAGCAGTCCCGGGACTAGCGGGAGAGGCGAGCAGCACTTC. As protein: CASSPGTSGRGEQHF.

This chain uses TRBV7-6 with TRBJ2-1; D ambiguous. V was cut by 1 base and J by 5 bases, with 9 bases left in between. There are 14 residues in the CDR3. Per the germline V gene, CDR1 is SGHVS and CDR2 is FNYEAQ. CDR3 region: CASSLEWANNEQFF. The CDR3 coding sequence is TGTGCCAGCAGCTTAGAATGGGCAAACAATGAGCAGTTCTTC.

This chain joins TRBV28 and TRBJ1-6, with a weak D call TRBD1 (6 bases). Germline values: CDR1 MDHEN, CDR2 SYDVKM. The CDR3 is 15 amino acids. V lost 8 bases to trimming and J lost 5 bases, with 16 bases between them. CDR3 sequence reads: CASVTGTPNNSPLHF. CDR3 nucleotide sequence: TGTGCCAGCGTTACCGGGACACCTAATAATTCACCCCTCCACTTT.

This clonotype occurred many times. This chain joins TRBV7-6 and TRBJ2-3, with D perhaps matching TRBD1 or TRBD2 (5 bases each). Germline CDR1 SGHVS, CDR2 FNYEAQ. Trimming took off 0 bases at V and 2 bases at J, with 12 bases between the two ends. The CDR3 is 16 amino acids. CDR3 protein: CASSLAPGTTTDTQYF. CDR3 nucleotide sequence: TGTGCCAGCAGCTTAGCGCCGGGGACCACCACAGATACGCAGTATTTT.

J is TRBJ2-7 and V is TRBV7-3, with 8 bases aligning to TRBD1. Germline CDR1 reads SGHTA; CDR2 reads FQGTGA. The CDR3 runs to 14 residues. J gave up 6 bases and V 3 bases, and 7 bases lay outside the gene matches. CDR3 DNA sequence: TGTGCCAGCAGCTTCGACAGGGGAGCGAGCGAGCAGTACTTC. Protein product: CASSFDRGASEQYF. The whole variable domain, filled in from reference TRBV7-3 and TRBJ2-7, reads GAGVSQTPSNKVTEKGKYVELRCDPISGHTALYWYRQSLGQGPEFLIYFQGTGAADDSGLPNDRFFAVRPEGSVSTLKIQRTERGDSAVYLCASSFDRGASEQYFGPGTRLTVT.

Ten or more counts support this clonotype. The CDR3 DNA is TGTGCCAGCAGCCTAGTTTGGGACGCCGGAAAACTGTTTTTT. Protein product: CASSLVWDAGKLFF. J is TRBJ1-4 and V is TRBV27; D is perhaps TRBD1 (5 bases). Germline V CDR1 and CDR2: MNHEY, SMNVEV (reference sequence). The CDR3 sequence is 14 residues long. The germline V and J ends were trimmed by 6 bases and 10 bases, with 18 bases remaining between them.

At least ten counts were recorded for this clonotype. This chain links TRBV12-3 or TRBV12-4 with TRBJ2-3, with 12 bases matching TRBD2. The DNA end is a closer match to TRBJ2-1, so the J assignment may be wrong. This CDR3 has 15 residues. The CDR3 DNA reads TGTGCCAGCAGCGTCGCCCTAGCGGGAGGGTTTGAGCAGTTCTTC. It translates to CASSVALAGGFEQFF.